The clone carrying this TCR beta chain has only a few counts. Its antigen is unknown. The source of the sample is a study of cytomegalovirus exposure and HLA in healthy donors. Study observations and caveats: With further analysis later on, most CMV-associated TCR beta chains appeared HLA-restricted. In a later analysis, V- and J-gene trimming of beta chains associated with a DCLRE1C missense variant, replicated independently.

The germline V gene encodes CDR1 MNHEY and CDR2 SMNVEV (reference sequence). CDR3 length equals 17 residues. V dropped 4 bases and J dropped 7; count of bases not matched to a gene: 17. The PCR had 60 Vbeta and 13 Jbeta primers. Method: immunoSEQ multiplex PCR; TCRdb's copy keeps in-frame clones and lacks some. The sample shows some 150,000 clones, less than 85% of them seen only once. The sample consisted of PBMCs. The chain joins TRBV27 to TRBJ1-2, with 8 bases that match TRBD1. The clonotype comes from a man aged 35 to 55 in good health and CMV-seropositive. CDR3 in DNA: TGTGCCAGCAGTTCCTATATTAGACAGGGGCAGGGGGTTGGCTACACCTTC. This codes for CASSSYIRQGQGVGYTF.